This T cell receptor (beta chain) is drawn from a study of blood T cell repertoires in COVID-19. On the study more broadly: T cells, B-cell-depleted T cells, or PBMCs supplied cDNA or gDNA.

Clones were read by immunoSEQ multiplex PCR, and TCRdb kept only the in-frame ones, dropping some. The profile shows some 250,000 clones, 82% of them singletons. This CDR3 comprises 14 residues. Trimming cost V 2 bases and J 1 base; bases outside gene matches: 0. The V gene's germline CDR1 is MRHNA and CDR2 SNTAGT. The sample was peripheral blood. This clonotype was sampled from a woman aged 60-70 years with active or convalescent COVID-19. The rearrangement uses TRBV6-4 and TRBJ2-3; 7 bases are a match to TRBD2. CDR3 amino acids: CASSDAGGTDTQYF. CDR3 in DNA: TGTGCCAGCAGTGACGCGGGGGGCACAGATACGCAGTATTTT.